The rows below give T cell receptor beta chains drawn from one sample of a study of cytomegalovirus exposure and HLA in healthy donors. Repertoires were generated with immunoSEQ multiplex PCR, while TCRdb's copy carries only in-frame clones and drops some. The sample has some 130,000 clones, about 72% seen once. Sequenced input: PBMCs. These receptors originate from a female donor in good health and CMV-seronegative. CDR3s include the opening cysteine and the closing phenylalanine or tryptophan. The D gene is left open where the match is weak. Clone size appears in some rows only: once, few, many, or a class for an expanded clone.

TRBJ2-1 12 TRBV5-1 . . TGCGCCAGCAGCCTTGACAGGTTTGGGCAGTTCTTC CASSLDRFGQFF
TRBJ2-1 12 TRBV19 few . TGTGCCAGTAGTGCCGACTGGAATGAGCAGTTCTTC CASSADWNEQFF
TRBJ1-3 14 TRBV9 . . TGTGCCAGCAGCGCGGACAGCTCTGGAAACACCATATATTTT CASSADSSGNTIYF
TRBJ1-5 17 TRBV19 . TRBD1 TGTGCCAGTGCTCGGGACAGGGGGCCGATGAGCAATCAGCCCCAGCATTTT CASARDRGPMSNQPQHF
TRBJ2-7 13 TRBV4-1 . . TGCGCCAGCAGCCAAGCCTCCGGGGACGAGCAGTACTTC CASSQASGDEQYF
TRBJ1-1 13 TRBV19 . . TGTGCCAGTAGTATAACGGTTAACACTGAAGCTTTCTTT CASSITVNTEAFF
TRBJ1-1 14 TRBV6-6 . TRBD1 TGTGCCAGCAGTTACTCACAGGGGAGCACTGAAGCTTTCTTT CASSYSQGSTEAFF
TRBJ2-7 15 TRBV19 . . TGTGCCAGTAGTGCCCGGGACACGGGGTCCTACGAGCAGTACTTC CASSARDTGSYEQYF
TRBJ2-3 16 TRBV7-2 few TRBD2 TGTGCCAGCAGCTTGTCGATTAGCGGGAGTCAAGATACGCAGTATTTT CASSLSISGSQDTQYF
TRBJ2-1 12 TRBV5-4 . . TGTGCCAGCAGCTCCCGAGGGGGAATACAGTTCTTC CASSSRGGIQFF
TRBJ2-7 13 TRBV6-6 . . TGTGCCAGCAGGGGACTGTCGACCTACGAGCAGTACTTC CASRGLSTYEQYF
TRBJ2-3 14 TRBV9 . . TGTGCCAGCAGCGTAAGGAGCCGCACAGATACGCAGTATTTT CASSVRSRTDTQYF
TRBJ1-2 12 TRBV7-2 . . TGTGCCAGCAGCTCGTATAACTCCCTTTACACCTTC CASSSYNSLYTF
TRBJ1-1 16 TRBV19 few . TGTGCCAGTAGTATAGTACCCGGTACCTCGAACACTGAAGCTTTCTTT CASSIVPGTSNTEAFF
TRBJ1-2 13 TRBV10-1 . . TGCGCCAGCAGTGTTAACAGCCTCTATGGCTACACCTTC CASSVNSLYGYTF
TRBJ2-6 14 TRBV7-2 . . TGTGCCAGCAGCCCCTTAGATGGGGCCAACGTCCTGACTTTC CASSPLDGANVLTF
TRBJ2-3 15 TRBV6-5 . . TGTGCCAGCAGTTACAGGGGTGGTAGCACAGATACGCAGTATTTT CASSYRGGSTDTQYF
TRBJ1-5 13 TRBV19 . . TGTGCCAGCCGGTACGGGGGCAATCAGCCCCAGCATTTT CASRYGGNQPQHF
TRBJ1-1 13 TRBV5-6 . . TGTGCCAGCAGCTTGGACAGGGCTAGTGAAGCTTTCTTT CASSLDRASEAFF
TRBJ1-4 13 TRBV30 once . TGTGCCTGGACAGGGTCGCTTAATGAAAAACTGTTTTTT CAWTGSLNEKLFF
TRBJ1-4 13 TRBV2 once TRBD1 TGTGCCAGCAGAGGGACAGTTAATGAAAAACTGTTTTTT CASRGTVNEKLFF
TRBJ1-2 17 TRBV19 few TRBD1 TGTGCCAGTAGTAAGGGCCGCAGGACAGGGAAAGGCTATGGCTACACCTTC CASSKGRRTGKGYGYTF
TRBJ1-2 14 TRBV6-5 . . TGTGCCAGCAGTTACTCCCGGGGCGCGGGGGGCTACACCTTC CASSYSRGAGGYTF
TRBJ2-7 14 TRBV11-2 . TRBD1 TGTGCCAGCAGCTGGCCGGGACAGTCACGGGAGCAGTACTTC CASSWPGQSREQYF
TRBJ2-7 17 TRBV4-1 few TRBD2 TGCGCCAGCAGCCAAGTATCCCTAGCGGGAGGGCCCAGGGAGCAGTACTTC CASSQVSLAGGPREQYF
TRBJ2-1 16 TRBV6-4 . TRBD2 TGTGCCAGCAGTGAAACGTTCTCTAGCGGGAGAATAAAGCAGTTCTTC CASSETFSSGRIKQFF
TRBJ2-7 14 TRBV5-1 . TRBD1 TGCGCCAGCAGCTTAGACAGGGGGTGGGACGAGCAGTACTTC CASSLDRGWDEQYF
TRBJ1-2 13 TRBV6-1 few . TGTGCCAGCAGGCAGGGCGCTAACTATGGCTACACCTTC CASRQGANYGYTF
TRBJ2-4 14 TRBV6-1 . . TGTGCCAGCAGTGAAGTTAGCGGCAAAAACATTCAGTACTTC CASSEVSGKNIQYF
TRBJ2-2 14 TRBV25-1 . TRBD1 TGTGCCAGCCAGGGGGAAGACATTGCCGGGGAGCTGTTTTTT CASQGEDIAGELFF
TRBJ2-1 13 TRBV19 . . TGTGCCAGTAGTAGCGGCTCCTACAATGAGCAGTTCTTC CASSSGSYNEQFF
TRBJ1-2 14 TRBV30 . TRBD1 TGTGCCTGGAGTCCAGGGGGGCTGGCCTATGGCTACACCTTC CAWSPGGLAYGYTF
TRBJ2-7 14 TRBV7-9 . . TGTGCCAGCAGCTTAGAAGCGACCTCCTACGAGCAGTACTTC CASSLEATSYEQYF
TRBJ2-7 14 TRBV28 . . TGTGCCAGCAGTTCCCCAGGGGTTACCTACGAGCAGTACTTC CASSSPGVTYEQYF
TRBJ2-2 14 TRBV11-3 . TRBD2 TGTGCCAGCAGCTTAGGACTAGCGGGCGGGGAGCTGTTTTTT CASSLGLAGGELFF